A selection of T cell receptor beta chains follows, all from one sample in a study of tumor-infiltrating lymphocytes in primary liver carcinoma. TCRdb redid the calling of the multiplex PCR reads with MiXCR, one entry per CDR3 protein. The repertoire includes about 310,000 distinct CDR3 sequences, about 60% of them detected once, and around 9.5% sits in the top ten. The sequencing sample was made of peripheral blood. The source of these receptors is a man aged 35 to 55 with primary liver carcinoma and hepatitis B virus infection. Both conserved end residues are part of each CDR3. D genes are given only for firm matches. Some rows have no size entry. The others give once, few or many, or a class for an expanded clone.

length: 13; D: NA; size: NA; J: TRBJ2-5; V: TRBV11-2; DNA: TGTGCCAGCAGCTCCGTGTGCCAAGAGACCCAGTACTTC; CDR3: CASSSVCQETQYF
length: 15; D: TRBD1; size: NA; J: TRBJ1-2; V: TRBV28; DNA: TGTGCCAGTAGGCCCTTGGACAGGGATGCCTATGGCTACACCTTC; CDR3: CASRPLDRDAYGYTF
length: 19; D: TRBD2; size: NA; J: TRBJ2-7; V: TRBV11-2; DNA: TGTACCAGCAGCGATAGTGCCCCTCAAGGGCGGGAGTGGGACTACGAGCAGTACTTC; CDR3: CTSSDSAPQGREWDYEQYF
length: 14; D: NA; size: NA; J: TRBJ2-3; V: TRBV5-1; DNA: TGTGCCAGCAGCTTGGGGCAGCACACAGATACGCAGTATTTT; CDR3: CASSLGQHTDTQYF
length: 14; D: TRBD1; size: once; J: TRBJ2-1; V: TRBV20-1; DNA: TGCAGTGCAAGGCAGGGACAGGGTGACAATGAGCACTTCTTC; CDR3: CSARQGQGDNEHFF
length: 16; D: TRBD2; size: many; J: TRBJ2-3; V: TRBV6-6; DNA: TGTGCCAGCAGACCAACTAGCGGGGCTAGCACAGATACGCAGTATTTT; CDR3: CASRPTSGASTDTQYF
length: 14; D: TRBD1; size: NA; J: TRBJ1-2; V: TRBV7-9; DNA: TGTGCCAGCAGCTTCGAGCAGGGGGCGTGCGGCTACACCTTC; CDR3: CASSFEQGACGYTF
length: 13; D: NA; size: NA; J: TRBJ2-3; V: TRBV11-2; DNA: TGTGCCAGCAGCAAGGAAACCACAGATACGCAGTATTTT; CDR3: CASSKETTDTQYF
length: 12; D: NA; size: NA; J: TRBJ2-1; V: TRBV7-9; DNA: TGTGCCAGCGACCGATCTAGGGGGGAGCAGTTCTTC; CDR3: CASDRSRGEQFF
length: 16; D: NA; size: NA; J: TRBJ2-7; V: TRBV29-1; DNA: TGCAGCGCCATGACATCTGGTATCGGCACTCTCTACGGGCAGTACTTC; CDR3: CSAMTSGIGTLYGQYF
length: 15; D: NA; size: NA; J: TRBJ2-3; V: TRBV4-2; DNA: TGTGCCAGCAGCCCGACGGCAGGAGCAGCAGGTACGCAGTATTTT; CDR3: CASSPTAGAAGTQYF
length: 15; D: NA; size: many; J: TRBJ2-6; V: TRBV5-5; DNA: TGTGCCAGCAGCCTTAGTGGGTCTGGGGCCAACGTCCTGACTTTC; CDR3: CASSLSGSGANVLTF
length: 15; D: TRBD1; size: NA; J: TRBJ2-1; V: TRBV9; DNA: TGTGCCAGCAGCGGGGGACAGGGGAGCTACAATGAGCAGTTCTTC; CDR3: CASSGGQGSYNEQFF
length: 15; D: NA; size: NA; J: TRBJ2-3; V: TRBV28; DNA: TGTGCCAGCAGTCGGTACATAGGTCACACAGATACGCAGTATTTT; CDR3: CASSRYIGHTDTQYF
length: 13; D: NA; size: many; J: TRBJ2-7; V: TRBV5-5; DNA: TGTGCCAGCAGCTTGCGGGTGACGGACGAGCAGTACTTC; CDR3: CASSLRVTDEQYF
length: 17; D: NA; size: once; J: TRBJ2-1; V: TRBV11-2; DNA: TGTGCCAGCATCCTTACCCCCGGGGCCGTACCGAAGTATGAGCAGTTCTTC; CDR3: CASILTPGAVPKYEQFF
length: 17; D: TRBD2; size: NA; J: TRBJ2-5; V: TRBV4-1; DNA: TGCGCCAGGAGATACAGTCCCGGGACTAGCGGGGGGGAGACCCAGTACTTC; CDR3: CARRYSPGTSGGETQYF
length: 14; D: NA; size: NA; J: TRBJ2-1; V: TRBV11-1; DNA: TGTGACAGCAGCTTAACACGAACCTACAATGAGCAGTTCTTC; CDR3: CDSSLTRTYNEQFF
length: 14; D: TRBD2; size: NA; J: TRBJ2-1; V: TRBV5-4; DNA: TGTGCCAGCAGCCAACCCGGGACTAGTGAGGAGCAGTTCTTC; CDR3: CASSQPGTSEEQFF
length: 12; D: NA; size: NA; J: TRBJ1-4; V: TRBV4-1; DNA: TGCGCCAGCAACCAAGAGGGGGAAAAACTGTTTTTT; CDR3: CASNQEGEKLFF
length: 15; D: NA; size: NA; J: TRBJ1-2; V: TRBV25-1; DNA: TGTGCCAGCAGTGAATCGGGGGGCCCTCTTTTGGGCTACACCTTC; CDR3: CASSESGGPLLGYTF
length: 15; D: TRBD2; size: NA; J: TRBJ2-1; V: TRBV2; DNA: TGTGCCAGCAGCTACCTGGCGGGAGGGCCCAATGAGCAGTTCTTC; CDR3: CASSYLAGGPNEQFF
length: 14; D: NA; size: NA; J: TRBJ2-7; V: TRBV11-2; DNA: TGTGCCAGCAACTTAGTTCAGGGTCCCTACGTGCAGTACTTC; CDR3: CASNLVQGPYVQYF
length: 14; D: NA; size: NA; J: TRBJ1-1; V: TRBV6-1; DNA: TGTGCCAGCACCCCGGGACGGATGAACACTGAAGCTTTCTTT; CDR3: CASTPGRMNTEAFF
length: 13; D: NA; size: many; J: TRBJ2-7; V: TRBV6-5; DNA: TGTGCCAGCAGTGCCGGGACTCTTACGGAGCAGTACTTC; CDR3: CASSAGTLTEQYF
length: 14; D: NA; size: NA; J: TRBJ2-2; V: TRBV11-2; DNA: TGTGCCAGCAGCATAGTAACATACACCGGGGTGCTGTTTTTT; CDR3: CASSIVTYTGVLFF
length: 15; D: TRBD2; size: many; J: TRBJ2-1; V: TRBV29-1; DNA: TGCAGCGTTGAAGATGAGCGGGAGTTCGGGAATGAGCAGTTCTTC; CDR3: CSVEDEREFGNEQFF
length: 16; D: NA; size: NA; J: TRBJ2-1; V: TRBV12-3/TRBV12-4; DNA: TGTGCCAGGAGTTTACGGGGAATATACTCCTACAATGAGCAGTTATTC; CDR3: CARSLRGIYSYNEQLF
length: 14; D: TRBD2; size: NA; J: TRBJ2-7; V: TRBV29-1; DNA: TGCAGCGGCACGACTAGCGGGAGCCAATACGAGCAATACTTC; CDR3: CSGTTSGSQYEQYF
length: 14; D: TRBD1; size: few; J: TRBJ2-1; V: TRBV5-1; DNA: TGCGCCAGTCGCTCGAGGGGGCACTACAATGAGCAGTTCTTC; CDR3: CASRSRGHYNEQFF
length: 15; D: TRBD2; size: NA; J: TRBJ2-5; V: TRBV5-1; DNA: TGCGCCAGCAGCTCCGGGACTAACGAGAAAGAGACCCAGTACTTC; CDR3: CASSSGTNEKETQYF
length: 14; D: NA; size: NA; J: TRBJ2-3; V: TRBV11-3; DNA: TGTGTCAGGAGCCGGGCAGGGGGGACAGATACGCAGTATTTT; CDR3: CVRSRAGGTDTQYF
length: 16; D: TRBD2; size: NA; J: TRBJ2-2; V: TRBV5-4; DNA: TGTGCCAGCAGCTCGGGACTAGCGGGATCCGCCGGGGAGCTGTTTTTC; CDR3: CASSSGLAGSAGELFF
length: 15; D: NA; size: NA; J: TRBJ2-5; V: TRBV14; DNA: TGTGCCAGCAGCCAAGATTATTGGGGGACGAAGACCCAGTACTTC; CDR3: CASSQDYWGTKTQYF
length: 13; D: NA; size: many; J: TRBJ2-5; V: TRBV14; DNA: TGTGCCAGCAGCCAAGCGTTAAAAGAGACCCAGTACTTC; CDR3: CASSQALKETQYF
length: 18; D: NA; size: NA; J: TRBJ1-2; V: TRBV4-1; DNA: TGCGCCAGCAGCTATAGACTGACCGGGATAGGGGATGAGAATGGCTACACCTTC; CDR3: CASSYRLTGIGDENGYTF
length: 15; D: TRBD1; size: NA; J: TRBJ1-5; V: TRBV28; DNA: TGTGCCAGCAGTTTAGGGGACAGGCTACGTCAGCCCCAGCATTTT; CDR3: CASSLGDRLRQPQHF
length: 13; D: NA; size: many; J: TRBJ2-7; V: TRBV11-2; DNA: TGTGCCAGCAGCTTAGACCGCCCCTACGAGCAGTACTTC; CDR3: CASSLDRPYEQYF
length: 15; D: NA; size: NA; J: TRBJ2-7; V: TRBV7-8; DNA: TGTGCCAGCAGTCAAAACAGGGACCCTTCCTACGAGCAGTACTTC; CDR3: CASSQNRDPSYEQYF
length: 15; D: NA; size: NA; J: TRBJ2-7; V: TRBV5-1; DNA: TGCGCCAGCAGCTCCTGTCCCGGGGCCAACTACGATCAGTACTTC; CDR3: CASSSCPGANYDQYF
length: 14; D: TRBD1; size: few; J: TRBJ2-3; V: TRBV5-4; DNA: TGTGCCAGCTTGGACAGGGGAATAACAGATACGCAGTATTTT; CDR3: CASLDRGITDTQYF
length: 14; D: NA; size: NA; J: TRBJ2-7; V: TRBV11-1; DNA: TGTGCCAGCAGCTCCGCCCTTGATGGGGGCGAGCAGTACTTC; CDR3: CASSSALDGGEQYF
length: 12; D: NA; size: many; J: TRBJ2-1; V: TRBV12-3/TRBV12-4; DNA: TGTGCCAGCAGTTTCGGGGACAATGAGCAGTTCTTC; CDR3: CASSFGDNEQFF
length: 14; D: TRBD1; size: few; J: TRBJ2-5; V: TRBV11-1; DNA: TGTGCCAGCAGCTCAATAGGGGGCGCGGAGACCCAATATTTC; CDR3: CASSSIGGAETQYF
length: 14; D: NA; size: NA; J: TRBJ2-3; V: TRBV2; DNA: TGTGCCAGCGGCCTTAACAGGGGAGGGGATACGCAGTATTTT; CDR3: CASGLNRGGDTQYF
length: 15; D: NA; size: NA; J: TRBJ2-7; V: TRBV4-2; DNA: TGTGTCAGCAGCCAAGCGAGCAGGGTTTTGAACGAGCAGTATTTC; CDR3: CVSSQASRVLNEQYF
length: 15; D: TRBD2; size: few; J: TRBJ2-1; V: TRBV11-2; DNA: TGTGCCAGCAGCCCCCGCGGACTAGCGGACAATGAGCAGTTCTTC; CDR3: CASSPRGLADNEQFF
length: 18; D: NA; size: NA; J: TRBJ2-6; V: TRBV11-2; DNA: TGTGTCAGCAGCTTAGTCAGACGGGGGGCGGCTGGGGCCAACGTCCTGACTTTC; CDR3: CVSSLVRRGAAGANVLTF
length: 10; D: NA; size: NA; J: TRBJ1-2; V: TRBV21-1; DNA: TGTGCCAGAGCCATTTATGGCTACACCTTC; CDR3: CARAIYGYTF